This T cell receptor beta chain was sequenced for a study of Graves' ophthalmopathy and Graves' hyperthyroidism. About the research overall: Peripheral blood was collected at initial diagnosis, before any treatment. Study-level findings and limits: Sensitivity of approximately 66% and specificity of approximately 73% were achieved by the model that predicted ophthalmopathy progression. Also, most clonotypes expanded in the thyroid above 0.001 frequency appeared in blood.

The study amplified TCR beta CDR3 regions using RNA transcripts. An initial RT-PCR round employing HTBI primers preceded a second-round multiplex PCR. MiXCR, applied by TCRdb to the multiplex PCR reads, yields one record per CDR3 protein. The repertoire includes 200,000 to 300,000 distinct CDR3 sequences, around 45% of them detected once, and over 40% sits in the top ten. In regard to this clonotype: Its matching antigen is unknown.

The receptor was isolated from an adult man with Graves' ophthalmopathy. The specimen sequenced was peripheral blood.

Written as DNA, the CDR3 is TGCAGTGCTAGCGGGACAGGAAAGGACTATGGCTACACCTTC. Translation gives CSASGTGKDYGYTF. V and J are TRBV20-1 and TRBJ1-2; 8 nucleotides match TRBD1. From germline, CDR1 is DFQATT and CDR2 SNEGSKA (reference sequence). This CDR3 contains 14 residues. V dropped 3 bases and J dropped 3; count of bases not matched to a gene: 6.